This TCR beta chain is from a study of shared clonotypes between healthy human individuals. The study's findings and limits: In general, naive subsets displayed greater estimated richness than memory subsets did.

Germline CDR1 reads SGHNT; CDR2 reads YYREEE (reference sequence). The V and J ends lost 4 bases and 8 bases, in that order; junction bases with no gene match: 15. The CDR3 covers 16 residues. Sequencing used immunoSEQ multiplex PCR; TCRdb keeps in-frame clones, though not all of them. The table lists fewer than 1.8 million clones, approximately 98.5% of them singletons, with about 0.4% in the top ten. On this clone: What it binds is not known.

Sequencing was done on a sample of naive CD4+ T cells sorted from blood. The subset here: CD45RA+ positively selected. V usage is TRBV5-4 and J usage is TRBJ1-3; 7 bases are a match to TRBD1. The TCR sequence derives from a man aged 25-45 years in good health. CDR3 sequence: CASSPDRQGSMHTIYF. DNA of the CDR3: TGTGCCAGCAGCCCCGATCGACAGGGAAGTATGCACACCATATATTTT.